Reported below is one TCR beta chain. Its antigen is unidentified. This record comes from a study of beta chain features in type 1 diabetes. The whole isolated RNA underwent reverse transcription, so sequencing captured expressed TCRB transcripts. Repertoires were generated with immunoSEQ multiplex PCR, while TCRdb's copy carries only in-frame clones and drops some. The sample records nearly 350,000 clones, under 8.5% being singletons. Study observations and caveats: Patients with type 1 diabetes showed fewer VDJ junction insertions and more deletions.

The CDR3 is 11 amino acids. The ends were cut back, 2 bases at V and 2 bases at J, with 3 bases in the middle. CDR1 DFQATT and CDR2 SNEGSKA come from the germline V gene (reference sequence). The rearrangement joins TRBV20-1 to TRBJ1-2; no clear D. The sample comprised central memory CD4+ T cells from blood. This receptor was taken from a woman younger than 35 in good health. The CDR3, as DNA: TGCAGTGCTAGACAAAACTATGGCTACACCTTC. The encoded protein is CSARQNYGYTF.